These T cell receptor beta chains were read from a single sample in a study of cytomegalovirus exposure and HLA in healthy donors. This table comes from immunoSEQ multiplex PCR, and its TCRdb copy is limited to in-frame clones, with some not included. The repertoire holds a few hundred thousand clones, with roughly 90% as singletons. The sample was PBMCs. These receptors were obtained from a woman younger than 35 in good health and CMV-seronegative. CDR3s include the opening cysteine and the closing phenylalanine or tryptophan. D genes are given only for firm matches. Size values are once, few and many counts, or a class for expanded clones, and some rows have none.

v_call,clone_size,d_call,j_call,cdr3_nt,cdr3_aa
TRBV4-1,-,TRBD1,TRBJ1-2,TGCGCCAGCAGCAAAGTCGGCGACAGGGTGGGGGGCTACACCTTC,CASSKVGDRVGGYTF
TRBV7-6,-,-,TRBJ1-6,TGTGCCAGCAGCTTAAGGAGCTCCTATAATTCACCCCTCCACTTT,CASSLRSSYNSPLHF
TRBV27,once,-,TRBJ1-4,TGTGCCAGCAGTTTATTCGGAGGGGTAGGTGAAAAACTGTTTTTT,CASSLFGGVGEKLFF
TRBV7-9,-,TRBD1,TRBJ2-7,TGTGCCAGCAGCCCGTGGACAGGGGACGTTTCAGTGGGACACTACGAGCAGTACTTC,CASSPWTGDVSVGHYEQYF
TRBV18,once,-,TRBJ1-1,TGTGCCAGCTCACCTAAAGATCGGGCTTTCTTT,CASSPKDRAFF
TRBV9,-,TRBD1,TRBJ1-6,TGTGCCAGCAGCGTGTCTGGGACAGGGGGTCCGTATAATTCACCCCTCCACTTT,CASSVSGTGGPYNSPLHF
TRBV9,-,TRBD1,TRBJ2-1,TGTGCCAGCAGCTTAGGACAGGGTGAAACCTACAATGAGCAGTTCTTC,CASSLGQGETYNEQFF
TRBV4-1,-,TRBD1,TRBJ2-1,TGCGCCAGCAAGGACAGGAGCTCCTACAATGAGCAGTTCTTC,CASKDRSSYNEQFF
TRBV4-1,-,TRBD1,TRBJ2-5,TGCGCCAGCAGTCAAACAGGGGGCGCAGAGACCCAGTACTTC,CASSQTGGAETQYF
TRBV18,-,-,TRBJ1-1,TGTGCCAGCTCACCCCGTACCGGGACAACGAACACTGAAGCTTTCTTT,CASSPRTGTTNTEAFF